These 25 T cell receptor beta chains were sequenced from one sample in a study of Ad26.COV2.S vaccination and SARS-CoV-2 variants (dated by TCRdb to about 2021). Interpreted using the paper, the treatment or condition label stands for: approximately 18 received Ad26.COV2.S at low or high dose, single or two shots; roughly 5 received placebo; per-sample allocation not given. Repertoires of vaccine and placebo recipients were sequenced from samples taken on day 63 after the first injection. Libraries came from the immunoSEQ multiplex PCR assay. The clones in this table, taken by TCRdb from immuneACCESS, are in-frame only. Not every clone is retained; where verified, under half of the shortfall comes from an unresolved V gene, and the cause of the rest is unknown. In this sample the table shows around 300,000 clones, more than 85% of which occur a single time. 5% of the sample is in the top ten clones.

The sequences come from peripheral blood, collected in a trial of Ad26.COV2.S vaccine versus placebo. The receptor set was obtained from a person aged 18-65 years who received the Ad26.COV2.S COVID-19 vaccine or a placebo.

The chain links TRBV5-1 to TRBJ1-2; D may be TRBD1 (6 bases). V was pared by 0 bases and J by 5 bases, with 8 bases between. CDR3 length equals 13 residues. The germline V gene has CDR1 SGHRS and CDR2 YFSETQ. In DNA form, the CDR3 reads TGCGCCAGCAGCTTGGACAGGGAATATGGCTACACCTTC. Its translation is CASSLDREYGYTF.

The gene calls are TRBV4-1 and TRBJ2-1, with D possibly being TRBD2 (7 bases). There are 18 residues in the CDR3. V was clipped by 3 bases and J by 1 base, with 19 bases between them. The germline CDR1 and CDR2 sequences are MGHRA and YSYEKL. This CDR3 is CASSHLGRGTKSYNEQFF. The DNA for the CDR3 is TGCGCCAGCAGCCACCTGGGTAGGGGGACTAAATCCTACAATGAGCAGTTCTTC.

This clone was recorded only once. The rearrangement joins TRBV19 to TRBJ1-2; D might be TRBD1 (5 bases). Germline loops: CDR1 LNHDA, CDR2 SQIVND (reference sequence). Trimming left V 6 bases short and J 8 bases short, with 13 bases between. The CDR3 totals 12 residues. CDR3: CASRGRGSGYTF. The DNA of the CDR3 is TGTGCCAGTAGAGGTCGGGGGTCGGGCTACACCTTC.

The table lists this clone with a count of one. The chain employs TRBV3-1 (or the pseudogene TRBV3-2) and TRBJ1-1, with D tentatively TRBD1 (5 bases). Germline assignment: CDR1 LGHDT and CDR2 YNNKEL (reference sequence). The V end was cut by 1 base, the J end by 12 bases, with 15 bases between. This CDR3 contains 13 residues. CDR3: CASSQAGADRTFF. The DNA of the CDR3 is TGTGCCAGCAGCCAAGCCGGGGCGGATAGGACTTTCTTT.

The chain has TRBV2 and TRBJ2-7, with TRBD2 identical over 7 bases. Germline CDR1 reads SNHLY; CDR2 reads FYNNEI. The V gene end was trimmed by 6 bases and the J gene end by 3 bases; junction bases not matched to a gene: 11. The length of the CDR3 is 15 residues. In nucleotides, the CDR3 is TGTGCCAGCAGGGGGGGGTCACTTGGGGACTACGAGCAGTACTTC. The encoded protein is CASRGGSLGDYEQYF.

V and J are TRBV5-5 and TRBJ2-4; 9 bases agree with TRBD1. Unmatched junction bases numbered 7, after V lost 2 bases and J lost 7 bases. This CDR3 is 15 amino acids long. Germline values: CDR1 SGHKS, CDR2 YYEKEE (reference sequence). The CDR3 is CASSFPGQGRNIQYF. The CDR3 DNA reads TGTGCCAGCAGCTTTCCGGGACAGGGTCGGAACATTCAGTACTTC.

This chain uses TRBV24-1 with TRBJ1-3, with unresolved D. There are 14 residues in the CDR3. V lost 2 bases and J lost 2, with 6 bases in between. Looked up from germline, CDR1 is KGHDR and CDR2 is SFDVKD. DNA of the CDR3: TGTGCCACCAGTGATTCTAAAACTGGAAACACCATATATTTT. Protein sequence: CATSDSKTGNTIYF.

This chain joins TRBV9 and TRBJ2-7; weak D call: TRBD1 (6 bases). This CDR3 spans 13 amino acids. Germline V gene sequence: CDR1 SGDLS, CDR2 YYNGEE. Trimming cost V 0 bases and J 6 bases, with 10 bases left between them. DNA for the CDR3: TGTGCCAGCAGCGTAGACAGGGTGGGCGAGCAGTACTTC. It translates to CASSVDRVGEQYF.

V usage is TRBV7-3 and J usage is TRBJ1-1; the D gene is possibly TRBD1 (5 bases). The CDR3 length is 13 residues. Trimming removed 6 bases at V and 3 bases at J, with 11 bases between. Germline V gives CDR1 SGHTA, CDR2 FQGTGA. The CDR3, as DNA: TGTGCCAGCAGAAAAGCGGGGGACACTGAAGCTTTCTTT. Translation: CASRKAGDTEAFF.

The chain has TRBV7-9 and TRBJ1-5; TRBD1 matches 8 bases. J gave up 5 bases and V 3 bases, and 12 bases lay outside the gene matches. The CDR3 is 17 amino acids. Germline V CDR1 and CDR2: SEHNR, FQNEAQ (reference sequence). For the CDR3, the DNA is TGTGCCAGCAGCTTCTCTACCTCGGACAGGGTGGATCAGCCCCAGCATTTT. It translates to CASSFSTSDRVDQPQHF.

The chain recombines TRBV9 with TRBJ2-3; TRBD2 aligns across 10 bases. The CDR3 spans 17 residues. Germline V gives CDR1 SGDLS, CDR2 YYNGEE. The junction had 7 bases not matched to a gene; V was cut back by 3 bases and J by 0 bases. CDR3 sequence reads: CASSASGSGPSTDTQYF. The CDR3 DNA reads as TGTGCCAGCAGCGCTAGCGGGAGCGGCCCTAGCACAGATACGCAGTATTTT.

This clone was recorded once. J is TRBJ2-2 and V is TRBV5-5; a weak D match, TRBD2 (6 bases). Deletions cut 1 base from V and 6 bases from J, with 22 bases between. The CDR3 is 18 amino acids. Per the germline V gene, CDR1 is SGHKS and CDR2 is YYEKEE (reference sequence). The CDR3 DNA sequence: TGTGCCAGCAGCTTGTACGAGATTTCGGGGGTAAGCGCCGGGGAGCTGTTTTTT. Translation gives CASSLYEISGVSAGELFF.

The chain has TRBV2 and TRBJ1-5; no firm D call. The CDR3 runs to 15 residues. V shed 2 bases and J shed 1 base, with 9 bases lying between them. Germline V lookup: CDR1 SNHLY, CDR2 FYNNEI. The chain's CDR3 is CASSELGKSNQPQHF. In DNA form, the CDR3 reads TGTGCCAGCAGTGAACTGGGGAAAAGCAATCAGCCCCAGCATTTT.

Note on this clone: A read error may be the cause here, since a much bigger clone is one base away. The chain's CDR3 is CASSQGGDNQPQHF. CDR3 nucleotides: TGCGCCAGCAGCCAAGGGGGGGACAATCAGCCCCAGCATTTT. The chain couples TRBV4-1 to TRBJ1-5; possibly TRBD1 for D (5 bases). The germline gives CDR1 MGHRA, CDR2 YSYEKL. The germline V and J ends were trimmed by 1 base and 3 bases, with 7 bases remaining between them. The length of the CDR3 is 14 residues.

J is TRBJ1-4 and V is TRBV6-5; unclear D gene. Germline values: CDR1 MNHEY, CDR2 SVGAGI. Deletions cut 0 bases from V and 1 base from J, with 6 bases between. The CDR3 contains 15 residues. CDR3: CASSYSRRTNEKLFF. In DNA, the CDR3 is TGTGCCAGCAGTTACTCTAGGAGAACTAATGAAAAACTGTTTTTT.

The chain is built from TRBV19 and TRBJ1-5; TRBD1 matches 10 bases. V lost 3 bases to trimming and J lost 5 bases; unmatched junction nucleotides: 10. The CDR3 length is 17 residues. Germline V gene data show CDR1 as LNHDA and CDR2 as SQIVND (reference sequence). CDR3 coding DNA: TGTGCCAGTAGTATTCAGGGACAGGGGAATTTGGATCAGCCCCAGCATTTT. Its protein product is CASSIQGQGNLDQPQHF.

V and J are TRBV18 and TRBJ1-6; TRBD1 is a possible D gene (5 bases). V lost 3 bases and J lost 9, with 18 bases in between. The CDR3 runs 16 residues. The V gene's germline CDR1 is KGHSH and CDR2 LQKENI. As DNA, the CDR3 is TGTGCCAGCTCACCTACGAGGGGAGAGCCGGGTTCACCCCTCCACTTT. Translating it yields CASSPTRGEPGSPLHF.

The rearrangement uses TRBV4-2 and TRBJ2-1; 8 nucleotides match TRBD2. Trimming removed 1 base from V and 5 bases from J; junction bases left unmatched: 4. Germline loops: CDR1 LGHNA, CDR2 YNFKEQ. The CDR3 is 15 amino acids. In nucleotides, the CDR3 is TGTGCCAGCAGCCAAGTGAGCGGGGGAAACAATGAGCAGTTCTTC. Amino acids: CASSQVSGGNNEQFF.

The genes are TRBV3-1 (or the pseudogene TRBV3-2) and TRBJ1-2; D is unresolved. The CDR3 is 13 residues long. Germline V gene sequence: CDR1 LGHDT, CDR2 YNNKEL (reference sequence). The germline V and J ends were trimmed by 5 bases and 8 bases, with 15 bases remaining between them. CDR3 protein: CASSTALLQGYTF. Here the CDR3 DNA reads TGTGCCAGCAGCACAGCCCTTCTCCAAGGCTACACCTTC.

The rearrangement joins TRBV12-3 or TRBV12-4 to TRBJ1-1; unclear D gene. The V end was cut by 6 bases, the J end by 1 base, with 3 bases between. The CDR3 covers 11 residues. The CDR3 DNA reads TGTGCCAGCAGGACGAACACTGAAGCTTTCTTT. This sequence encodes CASRTNTEAFF.

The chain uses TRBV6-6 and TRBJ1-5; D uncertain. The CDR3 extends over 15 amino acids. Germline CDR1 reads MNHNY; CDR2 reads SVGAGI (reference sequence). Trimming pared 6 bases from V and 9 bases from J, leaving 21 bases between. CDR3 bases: TGTGCCAGCAGCTACGCTCCGGGGAGAGAAACGCCCCAGCATTTT. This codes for CASSYAPGRETPQHF.

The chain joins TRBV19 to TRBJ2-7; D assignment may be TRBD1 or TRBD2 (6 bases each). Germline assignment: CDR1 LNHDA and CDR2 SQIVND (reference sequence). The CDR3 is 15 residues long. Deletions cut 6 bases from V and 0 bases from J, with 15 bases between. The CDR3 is CASRTTGASSYEQYF. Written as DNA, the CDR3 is TGTGCCAGTAGAACCACGGGGGCCAGCTCCTACGAGCAGTACTTC. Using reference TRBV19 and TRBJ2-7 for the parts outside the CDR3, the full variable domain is DGGITQSPKYLFRKEGQNVTLSCEQNLNHDAMYWYRQDPGQGLRLIYYSQIVNDFQKGDIAEGYSVSREKKESFPLTVTSAQKNPTAFYLCASRTTGASSYEQYFGPGTRLTVT.

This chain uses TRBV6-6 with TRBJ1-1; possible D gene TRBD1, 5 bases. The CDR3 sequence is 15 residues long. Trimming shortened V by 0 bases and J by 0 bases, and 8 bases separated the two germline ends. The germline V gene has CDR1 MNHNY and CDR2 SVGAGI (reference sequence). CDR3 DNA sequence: TGTGCCAGCAGTTACTCGAGGGGAGTGAACACTGAAGCTTTCTTT. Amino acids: CASSYSRGVNTEAFF.

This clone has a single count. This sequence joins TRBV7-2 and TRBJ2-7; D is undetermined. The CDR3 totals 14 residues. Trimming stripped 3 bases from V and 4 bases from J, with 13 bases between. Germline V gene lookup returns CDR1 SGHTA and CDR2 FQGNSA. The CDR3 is CASSFSSARYEQYF. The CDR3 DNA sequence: TGTGCCAGCAGCTTTTCTAGTGCCAGATACGAGCAGTACTTC.

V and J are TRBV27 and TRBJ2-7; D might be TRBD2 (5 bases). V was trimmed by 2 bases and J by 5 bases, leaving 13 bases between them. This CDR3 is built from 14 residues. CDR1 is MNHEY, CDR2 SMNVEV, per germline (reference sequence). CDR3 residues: CASSLTGSPHEQYF. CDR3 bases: TGTGCCAGCAGTTTAACGGGGTCTCCCCACGAGCAGTACTTC.